Listed here is a single T cell receptor beta chain. Template material for amplifying TCR beta CDR3 regions consisted of RNA transcripts. HTBI primers were used for first-round RT-PCR of the TCR CDR3. TCRdb used MiXCR to reprocess the multiplex PCR reads, holding one entry per CDR3 protein. Of fewer than 40,000 distinct CDR3 sequences in the sample, around 52% were seen once. This specimen belongs to a study of T cells in Graves' hyperthyroidism and ophthalmopathy. CDR1 is SGHVS and CDR2 is FNYEAQ in the germline V gene. The ends lost 5 bases at V and 1 base at J; junction bases unmatched: 5. The length of the CDR3 is 16 residues.

Sequencing was done on a sample of blood. This chain joins TRBV7-6 and TRBJ2-3, with 11 bases fitting TRBD1. The sequence derives from a woman in her thirties or forties with Graves' ophthalmopathy. CDR3 bases: TGTGCCAGCAGCAAGCCGGGACAGGGGGGCACAGATACGCAGTATTTT. Translation: CASSKPGQGGTDTQYF. Based on the CDR3 plus reference TRBV7-6 and TRBJ2-3, the full variable domain is GAGVSQSPRYKVTKRGQDVALRCDPISGHVSLYWYRQALGQGPEFLTYFNYEAQQDKSGLPNDRFSAERPEGSISTLTIQRTEQRDSAMYRCASSKPGQGGTDTQYFGPGTRLTVL.